This TCR beta chain was recorded in a study of long-term antiretroviral therapy in people with HIV (dated by TCRdb to 2021 to 2024). In terms of the full investigation: The earliest samples were collected roughly a decade before the 2015 WHO recommendation for immediate ART, at a time when ART was usually postponed until CD4 counts fell. This retrospective serial study examined whether starting ART and sustained HIV suppression were associated with changes in the composition and diversity of the TRB repertoire in peripheral blood. The cohort contributed about 200 cryopreserved PBMC samples from 30 adults with confirmed HIV infection, collected serially over a mean of approximately six years (range 1-12). Among the 30 or so participants with HIV, about a dozen were female. No cross-contamination during QIAcube processing turned up in test extractions that ran a monoclonal T-cell line alongside 30 to 35 polyclonal samples.

General study outcomes and caveats: Owing to limited PBMC availability, only the TCR beta chain was sequenced, without alpha chain pairing. The repertoire was dominated across all time points by expanded TRB clones identified before ART initiation, although this dominance was seen to fluctuate and to decrease in many PLHIV after ART. A significant increase in TRB diversity was found to be associated with ART initiation, although TRB diversity was observed to remain significantly below that of transplant donor controls even after long-term ART. Inferences about post-ART repertoire changes were limited because no data were available on ART adherence, viral resistance or therapy changes. Because pre-ART samples had limited cell numbers, unsorted PBMC were profiled rather than sorted CD4+ and CD8+ T cells. The samples were dated from about 2003 to 2018, and the ART regimens that were used may be less effective than current ART regimens. CDR3 length ranges in HIV repertoires were narrower than in controls, and network structure suggested an antigen-experienced repertoire with only a slight naive shift after ART.

Sequencing of the TRB variable region was done with the immunoSEQ hsTCRB v3.0 assay at survey level resolution. The target sequencing depth for TRB was about 40,000-55,000 T-cell genomes per sample. An Illumina MiSeq with a v3 150-cycle kit was used to sequence the pooled TRB libraries. Per the original workflow: Repertoire analysis was run in R within a reproducible Nextflow workflow that covered QC, data transformation and analysis. Custom analyses were implemented in LymphoSeq2, an R package for AIRR-Seq data exploration. Four samples yielding fewer than 5000 total TRB sequences were excluded, leaving 150 to 200 analyzed HIV repertoires. Of the roughly 180 retained HIV repertoires, almost 60 were collected before and around 130 after ART initiation. Each repertoire was downsampled to 5000 TRB nucleotide sequences, and summary statistics were averaged across 100 downsampling iterations. TRB sequences were retained for analysis only if CDR3 regions of at least seven amino acids were present. A Shannon entropy-derived clonality score and the Gini coefficient were used to measure diversity. In repertoire networks, the top 5000 CDR3 amino acid sequences were linked whenever an edit distance of one separated two sequences. For TRB CDR3 amino acid sequences, GLIPH2 was used to predict antigen specificity groups and MHC restriction. To flag known CMV, EBV, HIV or tissue antigen associations, CDR3 amino acid sequences were matched against VDJdb and McPAS-TCR. Pre-ART, post-ART and control groups were compared with Wilcoxon signed-rank tests and Holm-Bonferroni correction. TCRdb obtained this table from immuneACCESS and retained in-frame rearrangements with V and J assigned. These tables miss some clones; where compared with another copy, unresolved V genes account for less than half of the shortfall, and the remainder is unexplained. That table gives V, J and clone size, and the DNA gave D and trimming. For this sample the table gives approximately 25,000 clones, of which more than 75% were detected only once. The ten largest account for approximately 8.8% of the sample.

To be included, a participant needed at least one PBMC sample from before ART initiation plus at least two post-ART samples. All participants with HIV were treated in the United States of America. Before DNA extraction, cryopreserved samples of roughly 0.9-11 million PBMC were thawed and then washed. At the time of the earliest PBMC sample for each participant with HIV, ages ranged from 23 to 54 years. Each participant contributed PBMC samples from 1-4 timepoints before ART initiation and 2-8 timepoints after ART initiation, with a median of 7 samples. Serial HIV viral load, CD4+ T-cell count, ART history and demographic data were obtained for every participant. Genomic DNA was extracted from unsorted PBMC with a Qiagen kit on a QIAcube, processed in batches of 12 samples. CDR1 and CDR2, looked up from the germline V gene, are SGHTS and YDEGEE. Reading from cysteine to phenylalanine, the CDR3 counts 15 amino acids. The retained sequence is limited to the CDR3, 45 bases, with the frame set at the first base. After removal of 1 base from V and 2 bases from J, the junction retains 3 bases not matched to a gene.

Concerning this clone: No cognate antigen has been identified for it. No qualities accompany the bases; no much larger clone lies one base away.

The sequence is built from TRBV5-8 and TRBJ1-5; TRBD1 aligns with 7 central bases. This clonotype originated in a man in his forties with HIV. Sequences were derived from unsorted PBMCs, sampled about 5 years after starting antiretroviral therapy. Here is the DNA: TGTGCCAGCAGCTTGAAGGGGGCTCGCAATCAGCCCCAGCATTTT. Its translation reads: CASSLKGARNQPQHF.